This entry features one TCR beta chain sequence. One end of the junction does not line up with germline, which may come from a read error. Original processing methods: Reference gene primer amplification yielded estimated nucleated cell counts. TCRdb's table, derived via immunoSEQ multiplex PCR, lists solely in-frame clones and lacks some. For V, J and clone size, that table is used; D and trimming come from the DNA. The table includes about 96,000 clones, roughly 80% detected once. This specimen belongs to a study of blood T cell repertoires in COVID-19. This CDR3 region has 13 residues. Germline-derived CDR1 and CDR2 are LNHNV and YYDKDF (reference sequence).

The TCR comes from a woman aged 55-69 years with acute or convalescent COVID-19. The source material was peripheral blood. The chain recombines TRBV15 with TRBJ2-7; 10 bases are a match to TRBD1. CDR3 bases: TGTGCCACCAGCGGAGACAGGGGGCGCGAGCAGTACTTC. This translates into CATSGDRGREQYF.